A single sample is the source of the 20 T cell receptor beta chains below, sequenced in a study of T cells after somatic rescue of genetic block. Repertoires were generated with immunoSEQ multiplex PCR, while TCRdb's copy carries only in-frame clones and drops some. Among fewer than 150,000 clones listed, under 95% were seen once. The material sequenced was peripheral blood mononuclear cells (PBMCs). Receptors originate from a woman aged 18-29 years.

The chain links TRBV28 to TRBJ1-2, with D possibly being TRBD1 (6 bases). Trimming shortened V by 7 bases and J by 4 bases, and 13 bases separated the two germline ends. CDR3 length: 13 amino acids. Germline-derived CDR1 and CDR2 are MDHEN and SYDVKM. CDR3 loop: CASTLTGLYGYTF. In DNA form, the CDR3 reads TGTGCCAGCACCCTAACAGGGCTCTATGGCTACACCTTC.

This sequence joins TRBV7-9 and TRBJ1-3; no clear D gene. The CDR3 consists of 14 residues. Germline values: CDR1 SEHNR, CDR2 FQNEAQ (reference sequence). The V end lost 4 bases, the J end lost 7 bases, and 14 bases lay between the germline ends. The CDR3 protein is CASSSTMATNTIYF. The CDR3 region has the DNA TGTGCCAGCAGCTCCACAATGGCGACGAACACCATATATTTT.

The chain is built from TRBV5-1 and TRBJ1-1; D perhaps matches TRBD1 (5 bases). V was pared by 2 bases and J by 6 bases, with 17 bases between. The germline V gene has CDR1 SGHRS and CDR2 YFSETQ. This CDR3 comprises 15 residues. The CDR3 reads CASSLTLQGAAEAFF. For the CDR3, the DNA is TGCGCCAGCAGCTTAACCCTCCAGGGTGCCGCTGAAGCTTTCTTT.

The genes are TRBV14 and TRBJ2-7; D unresolved. Trimming removed 5 bases from V and 6 bases from J, with 11 bases in between. The V gene's germline CDR1 is SGHDN and CDR2 FVKESK. The CDR3 covers 12 residues. The chain's CDR3 is CASSTNSVEQYF. In DNA, the CDR3 is TGTGCCAGCAGCACTAATAGTGTCGAGCAGTACTTC.

This clone appeared a single time. The CDR3 DNA reads TGCGCCAGCAGCCAAGCGGGGGGCACGCAGTATTTT. Its protein is CASSQAGGTQYF. The chain combines TRBV4-3 with TRBJ2-3; possibly TRBD2 for D (7 bases). Germline V gene lookup returns CDR1 LGHNA and CDR2 YSLEER. The CDR3 length is 12 residues. V was pared by 1 base and J by 9 bases, with 8 bases between.

This chain connects TRBV11-3 to TRBJ2-7; TRBD2 matches 7 bases. The CDR3 extends over 14 amino acids. From germline, CDR1 is SGHNT and CDR2 YENEEA. Losses at the gene ends were 1 base for V and 4 bases for J; bases not matched to a gene: 4. In DNA, the CDR3 is TGTGCCAGCAGCTTAGGGGGGAGGGCTTACGAGCAGTACTTC. Protein product: CASSLGGRAYEQYF.

The CDR3 DNA sequence: TGTGCCAGCAGTTTAATCCAGGGGTCCACAGATACGCAGTATTTT. Its translation is CASSLIQGSTDTQYF. This chain joins TRBV28 and TRBJ2-3; a possible D gene is TRBD1 (6 bases). CDR1 is MDHEN and CDR2 is SYDVKM in the germline V gene. The V end was cut by 2 bases, the J end by 2 bases, with 11 bases between. This CDR3 region has 15 residues.

The rearrangement joins TRBV11-2 to TRBJ2-1, with TRBD2 identical over 10 bases. The CDR3 is 16 amino acids. The germline gives CDR1 SGHAT, CDR2 FQNNGV. The J segment lost 5 bases and the V segment lost 2 bases, leaving 6 bases of the junction unmatched. The CDR3 DNA reads as TGTGCCAGCAGCTTAAGTGGAGCGGGGGGGAACAATGAGCAGTTCTTC. Protein: CASSLSGAGGNNEQFF.

This clone is a singleton in its sample. The gene calls are TRBV18 and TRBJ2-3; 10 nucleotides align to TRBD2. Unmatched junction bases numbered 2, after V lost 0 bases and J lost 5 bases. Germline CDR1 KGHSH, CDR2 LQKENI. The CDR3 consists of 15 residues. DNA for the CDR3: TGTGCCAGCTCACCACCGGGACTAGCGCAAGATACGCAGTATTTT. It is translated as CASSPPGLAQDTQYF.

V gene TRBV19 combines with J gene TRBJ1-2; TRBD1 is a possible D gene (6 bases). V was pared by 7 bases and J by 4 bases, with 13 bases between. The CDR3 contains 13 residues. From germline, CDR1 is LNHDA and CDR2 SQIVND (reference sequence). CDR3 nucleotides: TGTGCCAGTAAAGAGGACAGCCCCTATGGCTACACCTTC. Translated, it gives CASKEDSPYGYTF.

The chain recombines TRBV29-1 with TRBJ1-5, with TRBD1 matching over 7 bases. The length of the CDR3 is 13 residues. Looked up from germline, CDR1 is SQVTM and CDR2 is ANQGSEA. The V gene end was trimmed by 7 bases and the J gene end by 7 bases; junction bases not matched to a gene: 10. Here the CDR3 reads CSAVQGDGQPQHF. The CDR3 DNA follows: TGCAGCGCCGTCCAGGGGGACGGGCAGCCCCAGCATTTT. The full variable domain, with the rest looked up from reference TRBV29-1 and TRBJ1-5, is SAVISQKPSRDICQRGTSLTIQCQVDSQVTMMFWYRQQPGQSLTLIATANQGSEATYESGFVIDKFPISRPNLTFSTLTVSNMSPEDSSIYLCSAVQGDGQPQHFGDGTRLSIL.

The chain is built from TRBV7-9 and TRBJ2-2; D gene unclear. CDR3 length: 12 amino acids. V was trimmed by 7 bases and J by 6 bases, leaving 9 bases between them. Germline CDR1 is SEHNR and CDR2 is FQNEAQ (reference sequence). CDR3: CASTFRSGELFF. The CDR3 DNA is TGTGCCAGCACCTTTAGATCCGGGGAGCTGTTTTTT.

The V gene is TRBV2, the J gene TRBJ2-3; D may be TRBD2 (6 bases). With 1 base removed from V and 7 bases from J, the gap between germline ends came to 15 bases. Germline CDR1 and CDR2: SNHLY and FYNNEI. This CDR3 contains 15 residues. CDR3 in amino acids: CASSEVGGGLYTQYF. The DNA of the CDR3 is TGTGCCAGCAGTGAAGTCGGCGGAGGGTTATATACGCAGTATTTT.

This chain uses TRBV7-9 with TRBJ2-3, with D possibly TRBD1 on 6 matching bases. CDR3 length: 14 residues. Trimming stripped 3 bases from V and 5 bases from J, with 12 bases between. Looked up from germline, CDR1 is SEHNR and CDR2 is FQNEAQ (reference sequence). CDR3 nucleotides: TGTGCCAGCAGCTTCCAGGGGAAAATAGATACGCAGTATTTT. Translated: CASSFQGKIDTQYF.

The genes are TRBV7-2 and TRBJ2-1; 7 bases are a match to TRBD2. V dropped 1 base and J dropped 14; count of bases not matched to a gene: 8. CDR3 size: 13 residues. CDR1 is SGHTA and CDR2 is FQGNSA in the germline V gene. CDR3 sequence: CASSLVGLRSEFF. The DNA for the CDR3 is TGTGCCAGCAGCTTAGTGGGACTAAGATCTGAGTTCTTC.

The chain couples TRBV4-3 to TRBJ1-2; D unresolved. Germline CDR1 LGHNA, CDR2 YSLEER. V was clipped by 0 bases and J by 0 bases, with 11 bases between them. The CDR3 has 16 residues. The CDR3 protein is CASSQEIGRTNYGYTF. The CDR3 nucleotides read TGCGCCAGCAGCCAAGAAATTGGTCGGACTAACTATGGCTACACCTTC.

The chain is built from TRBV19 and TRBJ2-7; 14 nucleotides align to TRBD2. The CDR3 is 15 amino acids. Per germline, CDR1 LNHDA and CDR2 SQIVND (reference sequence). J lost 4 bases, V lost 5 bases, and 4 bases had no gene match. The DNA of the CDR3 is TGTGCCAGTAGTCCGGGACTAGCGGGGGTTTACGAGCAGTACTTC. It codes for CASSPGLAGVYEQYF.

The chain uses TRBV6-5 and TRBJ1-4, with D tentatively TRBD1 (5 bases). This CDR3 region has 13 residues. V was pared by 2 bases and J by 8 bases, with 9 bases between. Germline CDR1 and CDR2: MNHEY and SVGAGI. CDR3 protein: CASSYRAGEKLFF. DNA for the CDR3: TGTGCCAGCAGTTACAGGGCAGGGGAAAAACTGTTTTTT.

The count of this clone is one. V usage is TRBV30 and J usage is TRBJ1-5, with D hard to call. This CDR3 comprises 13 residues. In germline, CDR1 is GTSNPN, CDR2 SVGIG (reference sequence). With 3 bases removed from V and 4 bases from J, the gap between germline ends came to 10 bases. The CDR3 reads CAWRKGPNQPQHF. In nucleotides, the CDR3 is TGTGCCTGGAGGAAGGGCCCTAATCAGCCCCAGCATTTT.

The chain couples TRBV28 to TRBJ2-7, with 7 bases aligning to TRBD2. This CDR3 has 14 residues. After removal of 6 bases from V and 5 bases from J, the junction contained 10 bases not matched to a gene. Germline CDR1 reads MDHEN; CDR2 reads SYDVKM. The chain's CDR3 is CASSPAGVPNEQYF. The CDR3 nucleotides read TGTGCCAGCAGCCCCGCGGGAGTCCCAAACGAGCAGTACTTC.